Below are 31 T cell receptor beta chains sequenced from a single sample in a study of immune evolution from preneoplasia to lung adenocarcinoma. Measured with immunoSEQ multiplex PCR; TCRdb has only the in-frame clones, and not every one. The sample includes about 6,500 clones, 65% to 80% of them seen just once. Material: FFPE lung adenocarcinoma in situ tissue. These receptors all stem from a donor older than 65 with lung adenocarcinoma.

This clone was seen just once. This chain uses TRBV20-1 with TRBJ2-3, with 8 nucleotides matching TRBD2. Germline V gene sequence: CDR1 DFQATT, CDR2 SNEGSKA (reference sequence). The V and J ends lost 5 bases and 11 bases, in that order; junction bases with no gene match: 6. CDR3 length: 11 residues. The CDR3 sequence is CSAPKRELQYF. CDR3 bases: TGCAGTGCTCCCAAGCGGGAGTTGCAGTATTTT.

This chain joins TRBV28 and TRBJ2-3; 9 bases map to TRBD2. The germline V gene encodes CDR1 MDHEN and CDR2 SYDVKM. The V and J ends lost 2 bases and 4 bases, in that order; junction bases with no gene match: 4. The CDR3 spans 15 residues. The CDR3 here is CASSLAGGPSDTQYF. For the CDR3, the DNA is TGTGCCAGCAGTTTAGCGGGAGGGCCGTCAGATACGCAGTATTTT.

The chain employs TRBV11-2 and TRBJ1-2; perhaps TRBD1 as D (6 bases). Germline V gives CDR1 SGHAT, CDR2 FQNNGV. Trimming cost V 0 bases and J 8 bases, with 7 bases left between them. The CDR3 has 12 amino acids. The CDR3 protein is CASSLDGTGYTF. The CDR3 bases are TGTGCCAGCAGCTTAGACGGGACAGGCTACACCTTC. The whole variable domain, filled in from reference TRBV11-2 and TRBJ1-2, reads EAGVAQSPRYKIIEKRQSVAFWCNPISGHATLYWYQQILGQGPKLLIQFQNNGVVDDSQLPKDRFSAERLKGVDSTLKIQPAKLEDSAVYLCASSLDGTGYTFGSGTRLTVV.

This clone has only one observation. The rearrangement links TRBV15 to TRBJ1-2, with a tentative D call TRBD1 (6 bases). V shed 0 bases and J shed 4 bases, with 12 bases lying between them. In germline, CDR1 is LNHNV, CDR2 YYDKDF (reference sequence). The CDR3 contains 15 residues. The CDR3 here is CATSRDRGGSYGYTF. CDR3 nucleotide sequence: TGTGCCACCAGCAGAGATCGAGGGGGGAGCTATGGCTACACCTTC.

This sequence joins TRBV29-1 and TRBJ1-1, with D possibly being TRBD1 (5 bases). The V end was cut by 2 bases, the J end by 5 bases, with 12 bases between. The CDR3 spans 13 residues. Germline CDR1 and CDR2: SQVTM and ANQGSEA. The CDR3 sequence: CSVELGGYTEAFF. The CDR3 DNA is TGCAGCGTTGAACTTGGGGGGTATACTGAAGCTTTCTTT.

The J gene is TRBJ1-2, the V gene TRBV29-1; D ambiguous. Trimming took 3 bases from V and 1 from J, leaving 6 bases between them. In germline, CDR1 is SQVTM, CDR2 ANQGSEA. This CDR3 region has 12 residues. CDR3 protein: CSVDQNNYGYTF. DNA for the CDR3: TGCAGCGTTGACCAGAATAACTATGGCTACACCTTC.

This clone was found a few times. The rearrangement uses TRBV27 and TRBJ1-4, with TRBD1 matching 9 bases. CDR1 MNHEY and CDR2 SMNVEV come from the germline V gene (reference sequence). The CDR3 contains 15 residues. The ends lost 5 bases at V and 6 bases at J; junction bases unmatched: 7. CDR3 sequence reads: CASSPGQGSYEKLFF. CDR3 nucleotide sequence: TGTGCCAGCAGTCCCGGACAGGGGTCTTATGAAAAACTGTTTTTT.

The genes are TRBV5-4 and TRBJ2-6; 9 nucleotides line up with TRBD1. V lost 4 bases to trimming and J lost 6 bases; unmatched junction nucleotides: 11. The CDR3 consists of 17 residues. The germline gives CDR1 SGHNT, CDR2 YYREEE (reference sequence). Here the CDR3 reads CASSTGQGGLEANVLTF. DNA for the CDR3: TGTGCCAGCAGCACGGGACAGGGAGGTCTAGAGGCCAACGTCCTGACTTTC. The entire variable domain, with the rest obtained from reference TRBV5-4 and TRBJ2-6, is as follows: ETGVTQSPTHLIKTRGQQVTLRCSSQSGHNTVSWYQQALGQGPQFIFQYYREEENGRGNFPPRFSGLQFPNYSSELNVNALELDDSALYLCASSTGQGGLEANVLTFGAGSRLTVL.

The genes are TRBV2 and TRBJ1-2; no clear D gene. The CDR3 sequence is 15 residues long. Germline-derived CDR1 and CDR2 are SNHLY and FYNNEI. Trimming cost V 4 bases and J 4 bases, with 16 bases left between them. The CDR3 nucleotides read TGTGCCAGCAGTGTCCTGGGAGGGCCCCCCTATGGCTACACCTTC. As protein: CASSVLGGPPYGYTF.

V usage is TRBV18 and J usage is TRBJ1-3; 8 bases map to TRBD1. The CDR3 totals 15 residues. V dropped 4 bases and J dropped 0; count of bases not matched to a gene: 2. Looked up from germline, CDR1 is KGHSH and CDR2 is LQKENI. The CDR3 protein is CASSLGQVSGNTIYF. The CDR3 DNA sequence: TGTGCCAGCTCACTGGGACAGGTCTCTGGAAACACCATATATTTT.

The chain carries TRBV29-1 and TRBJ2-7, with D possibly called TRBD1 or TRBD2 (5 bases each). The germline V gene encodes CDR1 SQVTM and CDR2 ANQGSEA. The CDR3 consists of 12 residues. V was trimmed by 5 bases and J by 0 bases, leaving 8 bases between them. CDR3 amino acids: CSVRGASYEQYF. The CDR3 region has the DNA TGCAGCGTTCGAGGGGCCTCCTACGAGCAGTACTTC.

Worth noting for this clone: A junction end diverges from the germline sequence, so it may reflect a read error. The DNA of the CDR3 is TGTAGCGTTGGCCCAGATACGCAGTATTTT. This gives the protein CSVGPDTQYF. V and J are TRBV29-1 and TRBJ2-3; TRBD2 is a possible D gene (5 bases). Germline loops: CDR1 SQVTM, CDR2 ANQGSEA. This CDR3 comprises 10 residues.

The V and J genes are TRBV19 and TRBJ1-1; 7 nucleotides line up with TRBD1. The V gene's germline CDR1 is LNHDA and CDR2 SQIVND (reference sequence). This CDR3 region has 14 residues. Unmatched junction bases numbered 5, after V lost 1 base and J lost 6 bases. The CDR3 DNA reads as TGTGCCAGTAGTATAGGGGGAGGGGGCGCTGAAGCTTTCTTT. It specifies CASSIGGGGAEAFF.

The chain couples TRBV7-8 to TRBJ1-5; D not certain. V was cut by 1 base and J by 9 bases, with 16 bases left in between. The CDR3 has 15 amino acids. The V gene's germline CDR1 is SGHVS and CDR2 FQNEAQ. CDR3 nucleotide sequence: TGTGCCAGCAGCTTAGACGGGTCCCTGGGGAGGCCCCAGCATTTT. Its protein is CASSLDGSLGRPQHF.

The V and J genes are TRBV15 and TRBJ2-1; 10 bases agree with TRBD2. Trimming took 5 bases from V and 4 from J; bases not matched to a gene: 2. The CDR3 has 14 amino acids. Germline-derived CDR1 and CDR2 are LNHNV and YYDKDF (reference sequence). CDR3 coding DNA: TGTGCCACCAGCTGGACTAGCGGTTACAATGAGCAGTTCTTC. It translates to CATSWTSGYNEQFF. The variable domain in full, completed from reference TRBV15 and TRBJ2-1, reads DAMVIQNPRYQVTQFGKPVTLSCSQTLNHNVMYWYQQKSSQAPKLLFHYYDKDFNNEADTPDNFQSRRPNTSFCFLDIRSPGLGDTAMYLCATSWTSGYNEQFFGPGTRLTVL.

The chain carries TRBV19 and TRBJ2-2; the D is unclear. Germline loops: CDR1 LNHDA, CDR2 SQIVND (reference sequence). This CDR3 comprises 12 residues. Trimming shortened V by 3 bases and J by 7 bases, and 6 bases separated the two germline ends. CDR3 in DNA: TGTGCCAGTAGTATGGGATACGGGGAGCTGTTTTTT. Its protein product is CASSMGYGELFF.

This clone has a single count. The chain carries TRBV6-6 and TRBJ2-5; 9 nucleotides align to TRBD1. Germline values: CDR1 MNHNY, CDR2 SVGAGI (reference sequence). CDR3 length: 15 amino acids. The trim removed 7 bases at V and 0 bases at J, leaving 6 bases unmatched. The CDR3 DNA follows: TGTGCCAGCATTCGACGGGACAGGGACCAAGAGACCCAGTACTTC. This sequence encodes CASIRRDRDQETQYF.

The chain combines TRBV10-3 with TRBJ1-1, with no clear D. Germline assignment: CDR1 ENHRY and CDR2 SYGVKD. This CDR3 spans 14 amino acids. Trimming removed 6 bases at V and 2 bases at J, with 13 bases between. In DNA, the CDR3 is TGTGCCATCAGAGCAGGCGGGGTTAACACTGAAGCTTTCTTT. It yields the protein CAIRAGGVNTEAFF.

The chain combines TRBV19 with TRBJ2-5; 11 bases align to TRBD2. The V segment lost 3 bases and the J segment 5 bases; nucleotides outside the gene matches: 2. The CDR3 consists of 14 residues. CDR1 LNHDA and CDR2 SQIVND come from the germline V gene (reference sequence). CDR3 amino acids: CASSISGGAETQYF. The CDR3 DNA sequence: TGTGCCAGTAGTATTAGCGGGGGGGCGGAGACCCAGTACTTC. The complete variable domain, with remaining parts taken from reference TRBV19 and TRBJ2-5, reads DGGITQSPKYLFRKEGQNVTLSCEQNLNHDAMYWYRQDPGQGLRLIYYSQIVNDFQKGDIAEGYSVSREKKESFPLTVTSAQKNPTAFYLCASSISGGAETQYFGPGTRLLVL.

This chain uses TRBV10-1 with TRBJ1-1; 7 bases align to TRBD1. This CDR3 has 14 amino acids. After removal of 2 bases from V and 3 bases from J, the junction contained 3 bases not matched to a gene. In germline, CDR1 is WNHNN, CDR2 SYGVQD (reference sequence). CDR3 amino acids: CASSEEGADTEAFF. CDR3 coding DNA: TGCGCCAGCAGTGAGGAGGGGGCCGACACTGAAGCTTTCTTT.

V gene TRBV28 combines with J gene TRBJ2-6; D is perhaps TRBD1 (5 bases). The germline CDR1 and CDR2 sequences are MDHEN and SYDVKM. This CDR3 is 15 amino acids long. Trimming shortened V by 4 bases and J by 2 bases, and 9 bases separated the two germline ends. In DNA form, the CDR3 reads TGTGCCAGCAGTTCTCAGGGTCCTGGGGCCAACGTCCTGACTTTC. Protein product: CASSSQGPGANVLTF.

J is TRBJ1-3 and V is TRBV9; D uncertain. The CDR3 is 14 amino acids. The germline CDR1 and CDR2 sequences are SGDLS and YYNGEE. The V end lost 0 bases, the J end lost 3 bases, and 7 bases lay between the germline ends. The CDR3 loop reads CASSVEGGGNTIYF. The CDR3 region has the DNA TGTGCCAGCAGCGTAGAGGGAGGTGGAAACACCATATATTTT.

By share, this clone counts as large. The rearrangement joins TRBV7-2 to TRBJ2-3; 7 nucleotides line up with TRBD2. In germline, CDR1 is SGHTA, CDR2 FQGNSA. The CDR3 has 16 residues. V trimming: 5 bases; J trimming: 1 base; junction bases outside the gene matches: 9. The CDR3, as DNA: TGTGCCAGCAGCAAGGTGGGGGGGACCCGCACAGATACGCAGTATTTT. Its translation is CASSKVGGTRTDTQYF.

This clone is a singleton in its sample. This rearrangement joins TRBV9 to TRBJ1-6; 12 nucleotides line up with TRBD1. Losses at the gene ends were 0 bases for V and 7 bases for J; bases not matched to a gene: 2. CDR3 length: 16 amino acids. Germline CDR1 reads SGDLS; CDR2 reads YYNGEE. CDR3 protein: CASSVEGTGGNSPLHF. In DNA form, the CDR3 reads TGTGCCAGCAGCGTAGAGGGGACAGGGGGCAATTCACCCCTCCACTTT.

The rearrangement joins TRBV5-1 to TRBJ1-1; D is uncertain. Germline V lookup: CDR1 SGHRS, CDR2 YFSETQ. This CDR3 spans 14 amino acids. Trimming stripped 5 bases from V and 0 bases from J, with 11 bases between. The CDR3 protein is CASRTGPMNTEAFF. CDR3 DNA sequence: TGCGCCAGCAGAACCGGGCCAATGAACACTGAAGCTTTCTTT.

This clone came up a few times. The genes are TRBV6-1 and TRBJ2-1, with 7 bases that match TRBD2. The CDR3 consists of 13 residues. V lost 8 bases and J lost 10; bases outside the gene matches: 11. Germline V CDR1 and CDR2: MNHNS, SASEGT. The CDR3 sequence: CASSPGLLMEQFF. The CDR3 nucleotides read TGTGCCAGCTCCCCGGGACTACTGATGGAGCAGTTCTTC.

The CDR3 sequence: CAWSIGAGGANVLTF. DNA of the CDR3: TGTGCCTGGAGTATAGGGGCTGGTGGGGCCAACGTCCTGACTTTC. The rearrangement joins TRBV30 to TRBJ2-6; possibly TRBD1 for D (5 bases). This CDR3 comprises 15 residues. Germline V lookup: CDR1 GTSNPN, CDR2 SVGIG (reference sequence). The V gene lost 2 bases and the J gene lost 3 bases, with 11 bases spanning the gap.

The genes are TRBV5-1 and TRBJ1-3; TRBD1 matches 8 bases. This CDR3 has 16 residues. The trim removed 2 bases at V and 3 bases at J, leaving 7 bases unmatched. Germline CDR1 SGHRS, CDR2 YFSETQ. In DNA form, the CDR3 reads TGCGCCAGCAGCTTCAGCGGACAGGGTTTTGGAAACACCATATATTTT. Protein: CASSFSGQGFGNTIYF.

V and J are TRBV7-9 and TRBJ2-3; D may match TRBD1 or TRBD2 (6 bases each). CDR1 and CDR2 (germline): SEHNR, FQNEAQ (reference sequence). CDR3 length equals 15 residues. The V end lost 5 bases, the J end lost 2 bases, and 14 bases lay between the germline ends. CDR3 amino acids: CASSPRRGNTDTQYF. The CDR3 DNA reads TGTGCCAGCAGCCCGCGGAGGGGGAACACAGATACGCAGTATTTT. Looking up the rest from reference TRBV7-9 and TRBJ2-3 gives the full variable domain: DTGVSQNPRHKITKRGQNVTFRCDPISEHNRLYWYRQTLGQGPEFLTYFQNEAQLEKSRLLSDRFSAERPKGSFSTLEIQRTEQGDSAMYLCASSPRRGNTDTQYFGPGTRLTVL.

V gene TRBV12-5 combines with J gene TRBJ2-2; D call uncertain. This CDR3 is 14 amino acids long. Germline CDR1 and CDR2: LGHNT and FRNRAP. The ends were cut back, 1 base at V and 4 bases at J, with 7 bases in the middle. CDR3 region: CASGLAGPTGELFF. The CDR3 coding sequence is TGTGCTAGTGGTTTGGCTGGCCCCACCGGGGAGCTGTTTTTT.

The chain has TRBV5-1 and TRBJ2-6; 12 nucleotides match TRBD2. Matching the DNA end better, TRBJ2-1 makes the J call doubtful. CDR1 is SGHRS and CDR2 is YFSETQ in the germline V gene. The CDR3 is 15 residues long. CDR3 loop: CASSSGLAGNNEQFF. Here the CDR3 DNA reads TGCGCCAGCAGCTCCGGACTAGCGGGGAACAATGAGCAGTTCTTC.